One sample yielded the 23 T cell receptor beta chains listed below, sequenced in a study of human T cells and chemical hapten exposure. The time point: patch test 1, 2 weeks after DPC sensitization. Specified treatment: therapeutic diphenylcyclopropenone sensitization with weekly scalp DPC. TCRdb ran MiXCR on the RACE reads and lists one entry per CDR3 protein. The repertoire holds nearly 350,000 distinct CDR3 sequences, with approximately 6.3% as singletons. Material: whole blood, obtained in connection with sensitization to the hapten diphenylcyclopropenone (DPC). Every receptor here comes from a woman under 30 with alopecia areata. Some clones in this sample may be carry-over from other donors' samples.

This clonotype was detected only a few times. The chain uses TRBV18 and TRBJ1-1; D perhaps matches TRBD1 (5 bases). The CDR3 loop spans 17 amino acids. V was pared by 2 bases and J by 4 bases, with 20 bases between. CDR1 is KGHSH, CDR2 LQKENI, per germline. The CDR3 nucleotides read TGTGCCAGCTCACCAATCCAGGGAAGAGCGAGTGGCACTGAAGCTTTCTTT. Translation gives CASSPIQGRASGTEAFF.

There are many counts of this clonotype. This chain connects TRBV7-9 to TRBJ1-1, with D perhaps matching TRBD1 (5 bases). V lost 1 base, J lost 0 bases, and 9 bases lay in between. Germline V gene lookup returns CDR1 SEHNR and CDR2 FQNEAQ (reference sequence). CDR3 size: 15 residues. In DNA, the CDR3 is TGTGCCAGCAGCTTAGAGGAGGGGCTGAACACTGAAGCTTTCTTT. Translated: CASSLEEGLNTEAFF.

In its sample, this clonotype was seen a few times. The rearrangement joins TRBV5-6 to TRBJ1-3; D call uncertain. The germline CDR1 and CDR2 sequences are SGHDT and YYEEEE. The CDR3 covers 14 residues. Trimming removed 3 bases from V and 4 bases from J, with 11 bases in between. The CDR3 here is CASSSEGLGNTIYF. Here the CDR3 DNA reads TGTGCCAGCAGCTCGGAGGGTCTCGGAAACACCATATATTTT.

This clonotype was counted ten times or more. V and J are TRBV5-6 and TRBJ2-6; D might be TRBD2 (6 bases). The CDR3 extends over 15 amino acids. V lost 0 bases and J 14 bases, leaving 18 bases between the germline ends. Germline CDR1 SGHDT, CDR2 YYEEEE. CDR3 DNA: TGTGCCAGCAGCTTGGAGTTAAAGTCCGGGGGACTCCTGACTTTC. As protein: CASSLELKSGGLLTF.

This clonotype was found many times. The rearrangement links TRBV7-2 to TRBJ1-1, with no clear D. V was trimmed by 4 bases and J by 1 base, leaving 7 bases between them. This CDR3 is 13 amino acids long. Germline loops: CDR1 SGHTA, CDR2 FQGNSA. The CDR3 nucleotides read TGTGCCAGCAGCTGGGCAGAGAACACTGAAGCTTTCTTT. It encodes CASSWAENTEAFF. Combining the CDR3 with reference TRBV7-2 and TRBJ1-1 gives the whole variable domain GAGVSQSPSNKVTEKGKDVELRCDPISGHTALYWYRQSLGQGLEFLIYFQGNSAPDKSGLPSDRFSAERTGGSVSTLTIQRTQQEDSAVYLCASSWAENTEAFFGQGTRLTVV.

The chain carries TRBV18 and TRBJ2-4; D is perhaps TRBD2 (5 bases). The germline CDR1 and CDR2 sequences are KGHSH and LQKENI. This CDR3 contains 13 residues. With 3 bases removed from V and 8 bases from J, the gap between germline ends came to 11 bases. The CDR3, as DNA: TGTGCCAGCTCACCGATTGAGGAGGACATTCAGTACTTC. Protein product: CASSPIEEDIQYF.

In this sample, this clonotype turned up a few times. This chain joins TRBV7-9 and TRBJ1-4; D is undetermined. This CDR3 contains 16 residues. Per germline, CDR1 SEHNR and CDR2 FQNEAQ (reference sequence). Trimming pared 5 bases from V and 0 bases from J, leaving 13 bases between. In DNA form, the CDR3 reads TGTGCCAGCAGCCCGTTAAAACTTGCAACTAATGAAAAACTGTTTTTT. It is translated as CASSPLKLATNEKLFF.

This clonotype was seen a few times. The chain is built from TRBV7-2 and TRBJ2-7; 8 bases are shared with TRBD1. The germline V gene has CDR1 SGHTA and CDR2 FQGNSA. Unmatched junction bases numbered 11, after V lost 1 base and J lost 0 bases. The CDR3 loop spans 18 amino acids. CDR3 region: CASSLDPSGQAISYEQYF. Here the CDR3 DNA reads TGTGCCAGCAGCTTAGACCCATCGGGACAGGCCATCTCCTACGAGCAGTACTTC.

This clonotype has at least ten counts. J is TRBJ2-3 and V is TRBV5-1, with D possibly being TRBD2 (7 bases). Per germline, CDR1 SGHRS and CDR2 YFSETQ. There are 15 residues in the CDR3. Trimming cost V 0 bases and J 4 bases, with 12 bases left between them. CDR3 protein: CASSLEKGGADTQYF. The CDR3 DNA sequence: TGCGCCAGCAGCTTGGAAAAAGGGGGGGCAGATACGCAGTATTTT. Based on the CDR3 plus reference TRBV5-1 and TRBJ2-3, the full variable domain is KAGVTQTPRYLIKTRGQQVTLSCSPISGHRSVSWYQQTPGQGLQFLFEYFSETQRNKGNFPGRFSGRQFSNSRSEMNVSTLELGDSALYLCASSLEKGGADTQYFGPGTRLTVL.

The chain carries TRBV20-1 and TRBJ2-4, with a tentative D call TRBD2 (5 bases). Trimming removed 6 bases at V and 7 bases at J, with 13 bases between. CDR3 length: 12 amino acids. Germline CDR1 and CDR2: DFQATT and SNEGSKA (reference sequence). CDR3 amino acids: CSATGYLNIQYF. CDR3 DNA sequence: TGCAGTGCAACGGGGTATTTGAACATTCAGTACTTC.

This clonotype has at least ten counts. V gene TRBV3-1 combines with J gene TRBJ2-3; D is possibly TRBD2 (7 bases). Looked up from germline, CDR1 is LGHDT and CDR2 is YNNKEL (reference sequence). Trimming took 4 bases from V and 0 from J, leaving 14 bases between them. The CDR3 is 16 amino acids. CDR3 loop: CASSLRGASSTDTQYF. The CDR3 coding sequence is TGTGCCAGCAGCCTTCGGGGGGCCTCTAGCACAGATACGCAGTATTTT.

This clonotype was detected ten times or more. The chain has TRBV11-1 and TRBJ1-2; D gene uncertain. Per germline, CDR1 SGHAT and CDR2 FQDESV (reference sequence). Trimming pared 5 bases from V and 0 bases from J, leaving 13 bases between. The CDR3 consists of 15 residues. For the CDR3, the DNA is TGTGCCAGCAGCGCCTCCCGGCTCACTAACTATGGCTACACCTTC. Translation: CASSASRLTNYGYTF.

This chain connects TRBV20-1 to TRBJ1-2; D is ambiguous. Trimming shortened V by 6 bases and J by 4 bases, and 18 bases separated the two germline ends. The CDR3 has 14 amino acids. The germline gives CDR1 DFQATT, CDR2 SNEGSKA (reference sequence). The CDR3 region is CSATDTGSPYGYTF. The CDR3 nucleotides read TGCAGTGCAACCGATACGGGCAGCCCCTATGGCTACACCTTC.

This clonotype was observed a few times. This rearrangement joins TRBV12-3 or TRBV12-4 to TRBJ2-7, with TRBD1 matching over 7 bases. The V gene end was trimmed by 1 base and the J gene end by 3 bases; junction bases not matched to a gene: 3. The CDR3 loop spans 14 amino acids. The CDR3 DNA is TGTGCCAGCAGTTTAGTAGGGGACAGCTACGAGCAGTACTTC. This gives the protein CASSLVGDSYEQYF.

This clonotype has just a few counts. The chain joins TRBV6-6 to TRBJ2-3; no clear D gene. The CDR3 covers 13 residues. V gave up 4 bases and J gave up 4 bases, with 9 bases separating them. Germline lookup yields CDR1 MNHNY and CDR2 SVGAGI (reference sequence). Written as DNA, the CDR3 is TGTGCCAGCAGTTTTGCAGGTTCAGATACGCAGTATTTT. Residues: CASSFAGSDTQYF.

The chain carries TRBV10-3 and TRBJ2-6; TRBD1 might be the D (5 bases). Trimming cost V 7 bases and J 0 bases, with 10 bases left between them. In germline, CDR1 is ENHRY, CDR2 SYGVKD. CDR3 length: 15 residues. This CDR3 reads CAITQQVSGANVLTF. The CDR3 DNA follows: TGTGCCATCACTCAACAGGTCTCTGGGGCCAACGTCCTGACTTTC.

The V call is TRBV5-1, the J call TRBJ1-2, with D possibly TRBD1 on 5 matching bases. V was shortened by 0 bases and J by 7 bases, with 16 bases between the two germline ends. The CDR3 length is 15 residues. Germline CDR1 SGHRS, CDR2 YFSETQ. CDR3 in amino acids: CASSLVPGPGLGYTF. As DNA, the CDR3 is TGCGCCAGCAGCTTGGTGCCGGGACCCGGTCTTGGCTACACCTTC.

This chain connects TRBV7-2 to TRBJ1-2, with 9 bases that match TRBD1. V trimming: 2 bases; J trimming: 4 bases; junction bases outside the gene matches: 8. In germline, CDR1 is SGHTA, CDR2 FQGNSA. This CDR3 comprises 16 residues. The CDR3 loop reads CASSLRAGTGIYGYTF. Here the CDR3 DNA reads TGTGCCAGCAGCTTAAGGGCCGGGACAGGGATCTATGGCTACACCTTC. Based on the CDR3 plus reference TRBV7-2 and TRBJ1-2, the full variable domain is GAGVSQSPSNKVTEKGKDVELRCDPISGHTALYWYRQSLGQGLEFLIYFQGNSAPDKSGLPSDRFSAERTGGSVSTLTIQRTQQEDSAVYLCASSLRAGTGIYGYTFGSGTRLTVV.

This clonotype was counted ten times or more. CDR3 amino acids: CSVLDPHRDSTDTQYF. Written as DNA, the CDR3 is TGCAGCGTTTTAGATCCACACAGGGATAGCACAGATACGCAGTATTTT. The chain joins TRBV29-1 to TRBJ2-3; D may be TRBD1 (6 bases). The CDR3 is 16 amino acids. V lost 5 bases, J lost 0 bases, and 18 bases lay in between. Per germline, CDR1 SQVTM and CDR2 ANQGSEA.

This clonotype has a handful of counts. CDR3 nucleotides: TGCAGTGCTAAGGCTAGCGGGGGGGCTTCGGATACGCAGTATTTT. Translation gives CSAKASGGASDTQYF. The chain has TRBV20-1 and TRBJ2-3; 12 bases map to TRBD2. The length of the CDR3 is 15 residues. Germline lookup yields CDR1 DFQATT and CDR2 SNEGSKA (reference sequence). V shed 4 bases and J 6 bases; nucleotides not matched to a gene: 8.

This clonotype was seen more than once but under ten times. V usage is TRBV2 and J usage is TRBJ1-1; D is perhaps TRBD1 (5 bases). V was pared by 3 bases and J by 3 bases, with 11 bases between. In germline, CDR1 is SNHLY, CDR2 FYNNEI. The CDR3 length is 14 residues. The CDR3 DNA follows: TGTGCCAGCAGTGATAAAGGAGGGGACACTGAAGCTTTCTTT. As protein: CASSDKGGDTEAFF.

This clonotype was found a few times. The V call is TRBV6-1, the J call TRBJ2-3; D call uncertain. The germline gives CDR1 MNHNS, CDR2 SASEGT. This CDR3 comprises 11 residues. V was trimmed by 3 bases and J by 4 bases, leaving 2 bases between them. The CDR3 loop is CASSEADTQYF. Written as DNA, the CDR3 is TGTGCCAGCAGTGAGGCAGATACGCAGTATTTT.

The chain combines TRBV25-1 with TRBJ2-7; D gene unclear. V gave up 7 bases and J gave up 2 bases, with 9 bases separating them. This CDR3 has 12 residues. CDR1 and CDR2 (germline): MGHDK, SYGVNS. CDR3: CASTGGTYEQYF. CDR3 nucleotides: TGTGCCAGCACAGGCGGTACCTACGAGCAGTACTTC.